These 11 T cell receptor beta chains originate from one sample sequenced in a study of cytomegalovirus exposure and HLA in healthy donors. Primers: 60 Vbeta forward and 13 Jbeta reverse. TCRdb keeps only in-frame clones here, not all; method: immunoSEQ multiplex PCR. This sample carries around 150,000 clones, with 2.1% going to the ten biggest clones. The sequencing input was PBMCs. The receptors were sampled from a man between 25 and 39 years old in good health and CMV-seronegative.

The J gene is TRBJ2-1, the V gene TRBV14; 7 positions agree with TRBD2. CDR3 length equals 17 residues. Trimming removed 4 bases from V and 0 bases from J; junction bases left unmatched: 9. The germline CDR1 and CDR2 sequences are SGHDN and FVKESK. The CDR3 sequence is CASSPRRLAFSYNEQFF. The CDR3 nucleotides are TGTGCCAGCAGCCCCCGTCGACTAGCCTTCTCCTACAATGAGCAGTTCTTC.

The chain combines TRBV27 with TRBJ1-1; 7 nucleotides align to TRBD1. Unmatched junction bases numbered 3, after V lost 2 bases and J lost 6 bases. Germline V gene data show CDR1 as MNHEY and CDR2 as SMNVEV (reference sequence). CDR3 size: 13 residues. CDR3 in amino acids: CASSLAGGPEAFF. The CDR3 DNA reads as TGTGCCAGCAGTTTAGCAGGGGGTCCTGAAGCTTTCTTT.

The J gene is TRBJ2-1, the V gene TRBV29-1; D gene ambiguous. The CDR3 is made up of 14 amino acids. Germline V gene lookup returns CDR1 SQVTM and CDR2 ANQGSEA. V lost 2 bases and J 0 bases, leaving 8 bases between the germline ends. CDR3 DNA sequence: TGCAGCGTTGAACCACAAAGCTCCTACAATGAGCAGTTCTTC. Translating gives CSVEPQSSYNEQFF.

This chain joins TRBV7-9 and TRBJ1-5; D call uncertain. From germline, CDR1 is SEHNR and CDR2 FQNEAQ (reference sequence). V was cut by 3 bases and J by 0 bases, with 15 bases left in between. This CDR3 is 17 amino acids long. CDR3 DNA sequence: TGTGCCAGCAGCTTGGGCGGGGAGCTGCTTAGCAATCAGCCCCAGCATTTT. Its protein is CASSLGGELLSNQPQHF.

This sequence joins TRBV28 and TRBJ1-4; 8 bases align to TRBD1. V shed 2 bases, J shed 8 bases, and the junction held 4 bases outside the gene matches. The CDR3 totals 14 residues. Per the germline V gene, CDR1 is MDHEN and CDR2 is SYDVKM. The CDR3 nucleotides are TGTGCCAGCAGTTTAGGACAGGGTTGGGAAAAACTGTTTTTT. It translates to CASSLGQGWEKLFF.

This chain connects TRBV11-3 to TRBJ2-1, with 11 bases fitting TRBD2. The CDR3 consists of 17 residues. Germline lookup yields CDR1 SGHNT and CDR2 YENEEA. After removal of 5 bases from V and 5 bases from J, the junction contained 11 bases not matched to a gene. The CDR3 region has the DNA TGTGCCAGCAGCGCCGGCGCCGGGACTAGCGGTCACAATGAGCAGTTCTTC. Residues: CASSAGAGTSGHNEQFF.

The chain has TRBV30 and TRBJ2-5; 16 bases agree with TRBD2. V was clipped by 7 bases and J by 4 bases; unmatched bases: 12. CDR1 is GTSNPN, CDR2 SVGIG, per germline (reference sequence). The length of the CDR3 is 17 residues. The CDR3 spells CAFGQDGTSGRGETQYF. Here the CDR3 DNA reads TGTGCCTTCGGACAGGACGGGACTAGCGGGAGGGGAGAGACCCAGTACTTC.

V is TRBV19 and J is TRBJ2-7; 7 bases are a match to TRBD2. V shed 3 bases and J 4 bases; nucleotides not matched to a gene: 9. Germline CDR1 LNHDA, CDR2 SQIVND (reference sequence). This CDR3 spans 15 amino acids. CDR3 in DNA: TGTGCCAGTAGTATTAAAGGGACGGGGGGATACGAGCAGTACTTC. Translated, it gives CASSIKGTGGYEQYF. The variable domain in full, with the rest retrieved from reference TRBV19 and TRBJ2-7, is DGGITQSPKYLFRKEGQNVTLSCEQNLNHDAMYWYRQDPGQGLRLIYYSQIVNDFQKGDIAEGYSVSREKKESFPLTVTSAQKNPTAFYLCASSIKGTGGYEQYFGPGTRLTVT.

The rearrangement uses TRBV7-2 and TRBJ2-3; unclear D gene. Trimming cost V 5 bases and J 2 bases, with 17 bases left between them. This CDR3 has 16 amino acids. CDR1 is SGHTA and CDR2 is FQGNSA in the germline V gene. The CDR3: CASSQSKGYYTDTQYF. The CDR3 region has the DNA TGTGCCAGCAGCCAAAGTAAAGGTTACTACACAGATACGCAGTATTTT.

The chain joins TRBV7-2 to TRBJ1-2, with D perhaps TRBD1 (5 bases). V lost 5 bases and J lost 1, with 11 bases in between. Germline assignment: CDR1 SGHTA and CDR2 FQGNSA. The CDR3 is 14 residues long. CDR3 in amino acids: CASSPGGGNYGYTF. In DNA form, the CDR3 reads TGTGCCAGCAGCCCTGGGGGGGGTAACTATGGCTACACCTTC.

The V and J genes are TRBV19 and TRBJ2-1; 7 nucleotides agree with TRBD2. V was pared by 1 base and J by 7 bases, with 1 base of the junction left unmatched. The germline gives CDR1 LNHDA, CDR2 SQIVND (reference sequence). The CDR3 has 13 residues. CDR3 protein: CASSIGRENEQFF. The CDR3 nucleotides are TGTGCCAGTAGTATAGGGCGGGAGAATGAGCAGTTCTTC.